This is a list of T cell receptor beta chains from one sample in a study of graft-versus-host responses after intestinal transplantation. Only in-frame clones appear in the TCRdb table, and some are missing; sequencing was by immunoSEQ multiplex PCR. The sample contains 20,000 to 25,000 clones, around 43% of which appear only once. The source was alloreactive CD8+ T cells from a mixed lymphocyte reaction culture, collected before intestinal transplant. The receptor source for this set is a human patient who received an intestinal transplant. The CDR3 runs from the conserved cysteine through the conserved F or W. Each record gives: V gene, D gene, clone size, J gene, CDR3 DNA, CDR3 protein. A D gene is named only where the DNA matches it firmly. Some rows have no size entry. The others give once, few or many, or a class for an expanded clone.

v_call: TRBV7-9; d_call: -; clone_size: -; j_call: TRBJ2-2; cdr3_nt: TGTGCCAGCAGCCGACAGCTGTCGAACACCGGGGAGCTGTTTTTT; cdr3_aa: CASSRQLSNTGELFF
v_call: TRBV18; d_call: -; clone_size: once; j_call: TRBJ2-5; cdr3_nt: TGTGCCAGCCCCCTTCAGTTTACCCAGTACTTC; cdr3_aa: CASPLQFTQYF
v_call: TRBV7-3; d_call: TRBD2; clone_size: few; j_call: TRBJ2-1; cdr3_nt: TGTGCCAGCAGCTTATGGAGTAGCGGGAGTTCGAATGAGCAGTTCTTC; cdr3_aa: CASSLWSSGSSNEQFF
v_call: TRBV6-6; d_call: -; clone_size: -; j_call: TRBJ2-1; cdr3_nt: TGTGCCAGCAGTAGGGCAGGGTACAATGAGCAGTTCTTC; cdr3_aa: CASSRAGYNEQFF
v_call: TRBV11-2; d_call: -; clone_size: -; j_call: TRBJ1-5; cdr3_nt: TGTGCCAGCAGCTTCTCTAGCAATCAGCCCCAGCATTTT; cdr3_aa: CASSFSSNQPQHF
v_call: TRBV19; d_call: TRBD1; clone_size: -; j_call: TRBJ1-6; cdr3_nt: TGTGCCAGTAGTGGACAGGGTTACAATTCACCCCTCCACTTT; cdr3_aa: CASSGQGYNSPLHF
v_call: TRBV11-1; d_call: -; clone_size: -; j_call: TRBJ2-3; cdr3_nt: TGTGCCAGCAGCTTACAGTATAGCACAGATACGCAGTATTTT; cdr3_aa: CASSLQYSTDTQYF
v_call: TRBV30; d_call: TRBD2; clone_size: -; j_call: TRBJ2-1; cdr3_nt: TGTGCCTGGAGTTTTGGGCTAGCGGAATACAATGAGCAGTTCTTC; cdr3_aa: CAWSFGLAEYNEQFF
v_call: TRBV4-2; d_call: -; clone_size: -; j_call: TRBJ2-5; cdr3_nt: TGTGCCAGCAGCCAAGGGAGCGGCGGACTTCAAGAGACCCAGTACTTC; cdr3_aa: CASSQGSGGLQETQYF
v_call: TRBV27; d_call: -; clone_size: few; j_call: TRBJ1-3; cdr3_nt: TGTGCCAGCAGTATGGGGGGTGGCAACACCATATATTTT; cdr3_aa: CASSMGGGNTIYF
v_call: TRBV27; d_call: TRBD1; clone_size: -; j_call: TRBJ2-1; cdr3_nt: TGTGCCAGCAGTCTCCTAGGGGGCCGGAATGAGCAGTTCTTC; cdr3_aa: CASSLLGGRNEQFF
v_call: TRBV5-4; d_call: TRBD2; clone_size: -; j_call: TRBJ2-3; cdr3_nt: TGTGCCAGCAGCGAGAATAGCGGGAGGGCCCCAGATACGCAGTATTTT; cdr3_aa: CASSENSGRAPDTQYF
v_call: TRBV6-1; d_call: TRBD2; clone_size: -; j_call: TRBJ2-3; cdr3_nt: TGTGCCAGCAGTATACTAGCGGGGCTCGGGGATACGCAGTATTTT; cdr3_aa: CASSILAGLGDTQYF
v_call: TRBV3-1/TRBV3-2; d_call: -; clone_size: -; j_call: TRBJ2-1; cdr3_nt: TGTGCCAGCAGCCAAGTTGAGTTCTTC; cdr3_aa: CASSQVEFF
v_call: TRBV2; d_call: TRBD1; clone_size: few; j_call: TRBJ2-1; cdr3_nt: TGTGCCAGCAGTGAAAGAGGATTATGGGGACAGGGGGCGAGTGAGCAGTTCTTC; cdr3_aa: CASSERGLWGQGASEQFF
v_call: TRBV28; d_call: -; clone_size: -; j_call: TRBJ2-3; cdr3_nt: TGTGCCAGCAGAGCCTTAGAAACCCGGAACACAGATACGCAGTATTTT; cdr3_aa: CASRALETRNTDTQYF
v_call: TRBV6-6; d_call: -; clone_size: few; j_call: TRBJ2-2; cdr3_nt: TGTGCCACCACCCGGATCCGCGCGAACACCGGGGAGCTGTTTTTT; cdr3_aa: CATTRIRANTGELFF
v_call: TRBV28; d_call: -; clone_size: -; j_call: TRBJ2-1; cdr3_nt: TGTGCCAGCAGCAGACCGCCACTATTCAATGAGCAGTTCTTC; cdr3_aa: CASSRPPLFNEQFF
v_call: TRBV28; d_call: -; clone_size: -; j_call: TRBJ2-3; cdr3_nt: TGTGCCAGCAGTTTCTCTCAGAGCACAGATACGCAGTATTTT; cdr3_aa: CASSFSQSTDTQYF
v_call: TRBV6-5; d_call: -; clone_size: -; j_call: TRBJ1-2; cdr3_nt: TGTGCCAGCAGAGGTGACAAAATCGTCTATGGCTACACCTTC; cdr3_aa: CASRGDKIVYGYTF
v_call: TRBV19; d_call: -; clone_size: -; j_call: TRBJ2-3; cdr3_nt: TGTGCCAGTCACGGGTTCACAGATACGCAGTATTTT; cdr3_aa: CASHGFTDTQYF
v_call: TRBV30; d_call: TRBD2; clone_size: -; j_call: TRBJ2-7; cdr3_nt: TGTGCCTGGAGTGGGGCTAGCGGGTTTTACGAGCAGTACTTC; cdr3_aa: CAWSGASGFYEQYF